Following are 32 T cell receptor beta chains from one sample sequenced in a study of glioma-infiltrating T cells. TCR alpha and beta CDR3 regions were amplified from RNA using iRepertoire nested multiplex PCR. TCRdb independently ran MiXCR on the multiplex PCR reads; one entry per CDR3 protein. The table has about 89,000 distinct CDR3 sequences, around 23% seen once; the top ten hold under 8.5%. Sequencing used glioma tissue, nonneoplastic brain tissue, or PBMCs (not recorded which). Every receptor here comes from a human donor with low-grade glioma or glioblastoma, undergoing nonglioma brain surgery, or in good health (not recorded which).

The rearrangement uses TRBV19 and TRBJ1-6; 8 bases are shared with TRBD1. This CDR3 is built from 13 residues. Germline CDR1 and CDR2: LNHDA and SQIVND (reference sequence). With V trimmed by 10 bases and J by 5 bases, 4 bases remained unmatched. The CDR3 sequence: CATRDRHNSPLHF. The CDR3 nucleotides read TGTGCCACCCGGGACAGGCATAATTCACCCCTCCACTTT.

On this clonotype: The junction and the germline gene differ at one end; a read error may be behind it. V and J are TRBV9 and TRBJ1-1; TRBD1 matches 8 bases. CDR1 and CDR2 (germline): SGDLS, YYNGEE. There are 15 residues in the CDR3. The CDR3, as DNA: TGTGCCAGCAGCGCCAAGGACAGGGAGAACACTGAATCTTTCTTT. The encoded protein is CASSAKDRENTESFF.

The V call is TRBV6-1, the J call TRBJ2-7; the match to TRBD2 covers 7 bases. The CDR3 totals 12 residues. CDR1 and CDR2 from the germline V gene are MNHNS and SASEGT. J lost 10 bases, V lost 6 bases, and 9 bases had no gene match. DNA for the CDR3: TGTGCCAGCAGCCAGGGCAGGGAGGGACAGTACTTC. Translated, it gives CASSQGREGQYF.

This sequence joins TRBV11-2 and TRBJ1-2; 8 bases align to TRBD1. This CDR3 spans 14 amino acids. Germline assignment: CDR1 SGHAT and CDR2 FQNNGV. Unmatched junction bases numbered 7, after V lost 4 bases and J lost 6 bases. CDR3 in amino acids: CASSSLRGRDGYTF. The DNA of the CDR3 is TGTGCCAGCAGCTCCCTCAGGGGGCGAGATGGCTACACCTTC.

Remarks on this clonotype: One end of the junction varies from germline; a read error may be responsible. The V call is TRBV6-9, the J call TRBJ2-1; D may match TRBD1 or TRBD2 (6 bases each). The germline V gene encodes CDR1 MNHGY and CDR2 SVAAGI. The CDR3 loop spans 15 amino acids. The CDR3: CASSYDGGSYSEQFF. Here the CDR3 DNA reads TGCGCCAGCAGTTACGACGGGGGCTCCTACAGTGAGCAGTTCTTC.

This clonotype was counted at least ten times. The chain combines TRBV20-1 with TRBJ2-1; 7 bases map to TRBD2. Germline CDR1 and CDR2: DFQATT and SNEGSKA (reference sequence). V was pared by 6 bases and J by 0 bases, with 8 bases of the junction left unmatched. The CDR3 is 15 amino acids. DNA for the CDR3: TGCAGTGCGAATCACCGCGGGAGCTCCTACAATGAGCAGTTCTTC. The encoded protein is CSANHRGSSYNEQFF.

The CDR3 spells CASSQTGTGFTEAFF. The CDR3 region has the DNA TGCGCCAGCAGCCAAACCGGGACAGGGTTCACTGAAGCTTTCTTT. The V call is TRBV4-1, the J call TRBJ1-1, with TRBD1 matching over 9 bases. In germline, CDR1 is MGHRA, CDR2 YSYEKL. The CDR3 consists of 15 residues. V gave up 2 bases and J gave up 4 bases; unmatched junction bases: 5.

This clonotype was found a few times. The gene calls are TRBV10-3 and TRBJ2-3; D is perhaps TRBD2 (6 bases). Between the trimmed V and J ends, which lost 6 bases and 6 bases, there was a span of 16 bases. Per germline, CDR1 ENHRY and CDR2 SYGVKD. The CDR3 has 14 residues. The CDR3 DNA is TGTGCCATCAGGGACTATCAGACTTGGGATACGCAGTATTTT. This sequence encodes CAIRDYQTWDTQYF.

In its sample, this clonotype was seen many times. The V and J genes are TRBV4-1 and TRBJ1-4, with unresolved D. This CDR3 spans 16 amino acids. Trimming cost V 1 base and J 1 base, with 10 bases left between them. The germline CDR1 and CDR2 sequences are MGHRA and YSYEKL. CDR3 nucleotides: TGCGCCAGCAGCCAAGGGTACAGCTTAACTAATGAAAAACTGTTTTTT. Translated: CASSQGYSLTNEKLFF.

This clonotype came up many times. The chain has TRBV5-1 and TRBJ2-3, with D possibly TRBD2 on 6 matching bases. This CDR3 contains 13 residues. Trimming cost V 4 bases and J 9 bases, with 15 bases left between them. Germline CDR1 and CDR2: SGHRS and YFSETQ. The CDR3, as DNA: TGCGCCAGCAGCCCTACCGGGAGCGAGACGCAGTATTTT. Translating it yields CASSPTGSETQYF. Looking up the rest from reference TRBV5-1 and TRBJ2-3 gives the full variable domain: KAGVTQTPRYLIKTRGQQVTLSCSPISGHRSVSWYQQTPGQGLQFLFEYFSETQRNKGNFPGRFSGRQFSNSRSEMNVSTLELGDSALYLCASSPTGSETQYFGPGTRLTVL.

For this clonotype: A read error is possible here, since a much larger clone lies one base away. The chain couples TRBV5-1 to TRBJ1-1, with D tentatively TRBD1 (6 bases). Per the germline V gene, CDR1 is SGHRS and CDR2 is YFSETQ. The length of the CDR3 is 17 residues. Between the trimmed V and J ends, which lost 6 bases and 1 base, there was a span of 22 bases. The CDR3 sequence: CASKDGQPNIQNTEAFF. The CDR3 nucleotides are TGCGCCAGCAAGGACGGACAGCCGAATATTCAGAACACTGAAGCTTTCTTT. The whole variable domain, remainder taken from reference TRBV5-1 and TRBJ1-1, is KAGVTQTPRYLIKTRGQQVTLSCSPISGHRSVSWYQQTPGQGLQFLFEYFSETQRNKGNFPGRFSGRQFSNSRSEMNVSTLELGDSALYLCASKDGQPNIQNTEAFFGQGTRLTVV.

This chain links TRBV29-1 with TRBJ1-5; maybe TRBD1 (5 bases). Germline assignment: CDR1 SQVTM and CDR2 ANQGSEA. V dropped 4 bases and J dropped 1 base, with 8 bases sitting between them. The CDR3 runs 13 residues. CDR3 coding DNA: TGCAGCGTTGTTGGGGGGAGCAATCAGCCCCAGCATTTT. Amino acids: CSVVGGSNQPQHF.

V usage is TRBV11-2 and J usage is TRBJ2-7; 12 bases fit TRBD2. In germline, CDR1 is SGHAT, CDR2 FQNNGV. The CDR3 is made up of 14 amino acids. The ends lost 7 bases at V and 3 bases at J; junction bases unmatched: 4. The CDR3 spells CASKLAGGLYEQYF. The DNA for the CDR3 is TGTGCCAGCAAGCTAGCGGGGGGGCTCTACGAGCAGTACTTC.

As for this clonotype: This may be a read error, as it is one base from a much larger clone. The chain is built from TRBV6-2 or TRBV6-3 and TRBJ1-2; D is undetermined. V was trimmed by 7 bases and J by 6 bases, leaving 15 bases between them. In germline, CDR1 is MNHEY, CDR2 SVGEGT. The length of the CDR3 is 13 residues. CDR3 nucleotides: TGTGCCAGCACCGCGTCTACCCCGAATGGCTACACCTTC. Translating it yields CASTASTPNGYTF.

This clonotype occurred a few times. The J gene is TRBJ2-3, the V gene TRBV2; perhaps TRBD1 as D (6 bases). Per the germline V gene, CDR1 is SNHLY and CDR2 is FYNNEI. V was cut by 6 bases and J by 8 bases, with 15 bases left in between. The CDR3 has 13 residues. CDR3 bases: TGTGCCAGCAGGCAACAGGGCGAGGGTACGCAGTATTTT. Translating it yields CASRQQGEGTQYF.

This clonotype was seen many times. This sequence joins TRBV28 and TRBJ2-1; D unresolved. There are 12 residues in the CDR3. Trimming shortened V by 2 bases and J by 6 bases, and 5 bases separated the two germline ends. Germline-derived CDR1 and CDR2 are MDHEN and SYDVKM. CDR3 bases: TGTGCCAGCAGTTTACTGGGCAATGAGCAGTTCTTC. Translation gives CASSLLGNEQFF.

This clonotype showed up many times. The chain combines TRBV20-1 with TRBJ2-1; TRBD2 matches 14 bases. Germline-derived CDR1 and CDR2 are DFQATT and SNEGSKA (reference sequence). Trimming at V came to 1 base and at J to 4 bases, leaving 9 bases not matched to a gene. This CDR3 region has 18 residues. CDR3 in amino acids: CSARAAGLAGGGYNEQFF. The DNA of the CDR3 is TGCAGTGCTAGAGCTGCAGGACTAGCGGGGGGTGGGTACAATGAGCAGTTCTTC.

There are many counts of this clonotype. The chain is built from TRBV15 and TRBJ2-1, with D possibly TRBD2 on 5 matching bases. Germline V gives CDR1 LNHNV, CDR2 YYDKDF (reference sequence). The CDR3 consists of 13 residues. The V end lost 0 bases, the J end lost 10 bases, and 10 bases lay between the germline ends. The CDR3 DNA reads TGTGCCACCAGCAGAGATGAGGGCGAGGAGCAGTTCTTC. Translation: CATSRDEGEEQFF.

The CDR3 nucleotides read TGTGCCAGCAGTGGAAAGACAGCTCCCTATGGCTACACCTTC. Its protein product is CASSGKTAPYGYTF. The chain recombines TRBV2 with TRBJ1-2, with D perhaps TRBD1 (5 bases). Germline CDR1 reads SNHLY; CDR2 reads FYNNEI. The CDR3 runs 14 residues. Trimming took 4 bases from V and 4 from J, leaving 13 bases between them. The full variable domain, rest sourced from reference TRBV2 and TRBJ1-2, is EPEVTQTPSHQVTQMGQEVILRCVPISNHLYFYWYRQILGQKVEFLVSFYNNEISEKSEIFDDQFSVERPDGSNFTLKIRSTKLEDSAMYFCASSGKTAPYGYTFGSGTRLTVV.

In this sample, this clonotype turned up many times. The rearrangement links TRBV4-1 to TRBJ1-5; D is perhaps TRBD1 (6 bases). Germline V gene data show CDR1 as MGHRA and CDR2 as YSYEKL. The CDR3 spans 17 residues. V shed 0 bases and J shed 2 bases, with 14 bases lying between them. This CDR3 is CASSQEFQGFRNQPQHF. The CDR3 DNA sequence: TGCGCCAGCAGCCAAGAATTTCAGGGGTTCCGCAATCAGCCCCAGCATTTT.

On this clonotype: A read error may explain this, as a much larger clone is one base away. The final CDR3 position lacks the conserved phenylalanine or tryptophan, pointing to a likely read error. The CDR3 spells CASSLGLQTYEQYL. The CDR3 DNA reads as TGTGCCAGCAGCTTGGGACTCCAAACCTACGAGCAGTACCTC. This rearrangement joins TRBV11-2 to TRBJ2-7; a weak D match, TRBD2 (6 bases). V shed 3 bases and J shed 2 bases, with 11 bases lying between them. Germline CDR1 is SGHAT and CDR2 is FQNNGV. The CDR3 spans 14 residues.

Comment on this clonotype: The germline gene is not matched at one end of the junction; a read error may be the cause. The chain uses TRBV24-1 and TRBJ1-2; 7 positions match TRBD1. Germline V lookup: CDR1 KGHDR, CDR2 SFDVKD. This CDR3 contains 21 residues. This CDR3 is CATSDLKDRPISHCLYYDYTF. CDR3 nucleotide sequence: TGTGCCACCAGTGATTTGAAGGACAGGCCCATTAGTCATTGTCTTTACTATGACTACACCTTC.

The table lists this clonotype with many counts. The chain carries TRBV6-6 and TRBJ2-1; D could derive from TRBD1 or TRBD2 (5 bases each). Per the germline V gene, CDR1 is MNHNY and CDR2 is SVGAGI (reference sequence). The CDR3 runs to 18 residues. Deletions cut 0 bases from V and 1 base from J, with 16 bases between. CDR3 region: CASSYSEGSKTSYNEQFF. CDR3 bases: TGTGCCAGCAGTTACTCAGAGGGGTCGAAAACTTCCTACAATGAGCAGTTCTTC.

This chain uses TRBV6-1 with TRBJ1-4, with TRBD1 matching over 7 bases. V shed 6 bases and J 3 bases; nucleotides not matched to a gene: 7. Germline V gene lookup returns CDR1 MNHNS and CDR2 SASEGT. This CDR3 region has 15 residues. The CDR3 coding sequence is TGTGCCAGCAGCAACAGGGGACGGCCTAATGAAAAACTGTTTTTT. Translated, it gives CASSNRGRPNEKLFF.

This clonotype has at least ten counts. The V gene is TRBV6-1, the J gene TRBJ2-3; TRBD1 matches at 9 bases. Per the germline V gene, CDR1 is MNHNS and CDR2 is SASEGT. V was clipped by 2 bases and J by 5 bases; unmatched bases: 8. The CDR3 runs to 16 residues. The CDR3 DNA reads TGTGCCAGCAGTGAAAGGGGAAACAGGGGGCAAGATACGCAGTATTTT. Encoded protein: CASSERGNRGQDTQYF.

This clonotype was counted ten times or more. This rearrangement joins TRBV6-6 to TRBJ1-1, with a possible D match to TRBD1 (6 bases). The CDR3 has 16 residues. Between the trimmed V and J ends, which lost 2 bases and 1 base, there was a span of 14 bases. CDR1 MNHNY and CDR2 SVGAGI come from the germline V gene (reference sequence). In DNA form, the CDR3 reads TGTGCCAGCAGTTACCCCAGTATGGACAGGAACACTGAAGCTTTCTTT. It encodes CASSYPSMDRNTEAFF.

This clonotype was seen a few times. The rearrangement links TRBV3-1 to TRBJ2-1; D perhaps matches TRBD2 (6 bases). In germline, CDR1 is LGHDT, CDR2 YNNKEL (reference sequence). V was pared by 2 bases and J by 7 bases, with 18 bases between. The CDR3 runs 16 residues. The DNA of the CDR3 is TGTGCCAGCAGCCAATCGGCCGGGAGCCTTTCGAATGAGCAGTTCTTC. Encoded protein: CASSQSAGSLSNEQFF.

V is TRBV2 and J is TRBJ1-2, with a weak D call TRBD1 (5 bases). This CDR3 contains 13 residues. Germline-derived CDR1 and CDR2 are SNHLY and FYNNEI. The V end was cut by 4 bases, the J end by 0 bases, with 6 bases between. The CDR3 loop is CASSAGTNYGYTF. CDR3 nucleotides: TGTGCCAGCAGTGCAGGGACTAACTATGGCTACACCTTC.

In this sample, this clonotype turned up many times. V is TRBV6-1 and J is TRBJ2-4, with 8 bases fitting TRBD1. The germline V gene encodes CDR1 MNHNS and CDR2 SASEGT. The CDR3 is 12 residues long. With V trimmed by 7 bases and J by 9 bases, 5 bases remained unmatched. CDR3 protein: CASTRDRGIQYF. The CDR3 DNA sequence: TGTGCCAGCACCCGCGACAGGGGCATTCAGTACTTC.

This clonotype was detected many times. The chain employs TRBV19 and TRBJ2-2, with D hard to call. The V end was cut by 6 bases, the J end by 0 bases, with 5 bases between. The CDR3 is 13 amino acids. Germline V lookup: CDR1 LNHDA, CDR2 SQIVND (reference sequence). The CDR3 DNA follows: TGTGCCAGTAGACCCGCGAACACCGGGGAGCTGTTTTTT. It specifies CASRPANTGELFF. Variable domain in full (rest from reference TRBV19 and TRBJ2-2): DGGITQSPKYLFRKEGQNVTLSCEQNLNHDAMYWYRQDPGQGLRLIYYSQIVNDFQKGDIAEGYSVSREKKESFPLTVTSAQKNPTAFYLCASRPANTGELFFGEGSRLTVL.

This clonotype was found many times. The CDR3, as DNA: TGCAGCGCTATCGCCCCCGCAGGGGTGAGCTCCTACAATGAGCAGTTCTTC. Protein product: CSAIAPAGVSSYNEQFF. The V and J genes are TRBV29-1 and TRBJ2-1, with D possibly matching TRBD1 (6 bases). Germline V lookup: CDR1 SQVTM, CDR2 ANQGSEA. The CDR3 extends over 17 amino acids. Trimming removed 7 bases at V and 0 bases at J, with 22 bases between.

This clonotype was observed many times. This sequence joins TRBV7-9 and TRBJ1-1; unclear D gene. From germline, CDR1 is SEHNR and CDR2 FQNEAQ (reference sequence). This CDR3 is built from 14 residues. V dropped 5 bases and J dropped 1 base, with 11 bases sitting between them. The CDR3 nucleotides are TGTGCCAGCAGCCTCGAGGGAACGAACACTGAAGCTTTCTTT. Protein product: CASSLEGTNTEAFF.